This TCR beta chain emerged from a study of blood T cell repertoires in COVID-19. Study background: Samples came from the United States, Italy and Spain, spanning acute and convalescent COVID-19. Sample material is recorded as cDNA or gDNA derived from T cells, B-cell-depleted T cells, or PBMCs.

Concerning this clone itself: The junction does not match germline at one end; this may be a read error.

The CDR3 has 12 amino acids. The germline V gene has CDR1 LGHDT and CDR2 YNNKEL (reference sequence). Authors' analysis steps: Counts of nucleated cells, estimated from reference gene primer amplification, were obtained. Repertoires were generated with immunoSEQ multiplex PCR, while TCRdb's copy carries only in-frame clones and drops some. V, J and clone size are taken as reported in that table, and D and trimming were inferred from the DNA itself. This sample carries more than 85,000 clones, 90% of them seen once, and the ten largest clones take less than 2%. The source of this sequence is a man between 60 and 75 years old with acute or convalescent COVID-19. V is TRBV3-1 (or the pseudogene TRBV3-2) and J is TRBJ1-4, with D unclear. Sequenced sample: peripheral blood. The CDR3 reads CASSQGEGASHF. CDR3 in DNA: TGTGCCAGCAGCCAAGGAGAGGGAGCATCTCATTTT.